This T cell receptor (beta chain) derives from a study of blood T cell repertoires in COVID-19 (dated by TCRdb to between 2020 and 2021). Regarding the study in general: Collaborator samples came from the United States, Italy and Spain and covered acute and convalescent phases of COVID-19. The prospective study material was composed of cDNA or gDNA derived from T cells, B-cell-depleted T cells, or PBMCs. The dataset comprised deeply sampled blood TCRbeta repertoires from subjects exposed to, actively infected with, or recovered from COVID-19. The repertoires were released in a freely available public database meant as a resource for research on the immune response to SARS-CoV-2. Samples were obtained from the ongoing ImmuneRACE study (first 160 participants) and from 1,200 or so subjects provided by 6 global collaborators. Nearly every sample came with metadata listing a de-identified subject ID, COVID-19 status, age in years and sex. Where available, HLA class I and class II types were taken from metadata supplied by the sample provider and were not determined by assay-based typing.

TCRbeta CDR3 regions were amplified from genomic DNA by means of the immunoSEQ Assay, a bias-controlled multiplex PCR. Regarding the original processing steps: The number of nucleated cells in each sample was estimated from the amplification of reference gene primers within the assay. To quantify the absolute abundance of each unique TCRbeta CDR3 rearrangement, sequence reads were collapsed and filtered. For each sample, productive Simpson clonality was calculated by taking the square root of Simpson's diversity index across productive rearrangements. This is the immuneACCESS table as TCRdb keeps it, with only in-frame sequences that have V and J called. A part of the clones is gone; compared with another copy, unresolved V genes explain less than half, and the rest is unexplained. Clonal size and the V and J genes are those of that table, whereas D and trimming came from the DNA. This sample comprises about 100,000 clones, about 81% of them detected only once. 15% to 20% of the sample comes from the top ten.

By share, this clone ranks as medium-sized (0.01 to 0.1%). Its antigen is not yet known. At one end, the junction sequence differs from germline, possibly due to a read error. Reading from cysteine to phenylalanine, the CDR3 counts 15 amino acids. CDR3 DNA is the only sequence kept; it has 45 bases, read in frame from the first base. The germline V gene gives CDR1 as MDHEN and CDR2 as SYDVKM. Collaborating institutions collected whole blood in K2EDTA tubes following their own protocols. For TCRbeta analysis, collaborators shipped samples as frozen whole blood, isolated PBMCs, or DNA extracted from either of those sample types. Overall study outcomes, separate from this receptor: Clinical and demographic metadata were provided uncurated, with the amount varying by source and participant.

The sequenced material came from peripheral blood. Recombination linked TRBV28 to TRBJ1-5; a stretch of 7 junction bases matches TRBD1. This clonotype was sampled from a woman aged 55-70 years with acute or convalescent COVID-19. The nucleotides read TGTGCCAGCAGTCCGCTGACAGGGAGCAGTCAGCCCCAGCATTTT. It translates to CASSPLTGSSQPQHF.